This T cell receptor (beta chain) was recorded in a study of blood T cell repertoires in COVID-19. At the level of the study: Some COVID-19 samples were acute and others convalescent; all came from the United States, Italy and Spain. PBMCs, B-cell-depleted T cells, or T cells provided the cDNA or gDNA that made up the material.

Seattle patients were enrolled while actively infected and followed longitudinally. Assay used: immunoSEQ multiplex PCR; TCRdb lists only in-frame clones, some missing. The profile shows hundreds of thousands of clones, over 75% of them singletons. The CDR3 covers 14 residues. Germline lookup yields CDR1 SGHRS and CDR2 YFSETQ. V was pared by 5 bases and J by 8 bases, with 7 bases of the junction left unmatched. Input material: peripheral blood. This receptor was obtained from a man aged 50-59 years with COVID-19, enrolled during active disease. This chain uses TRBV5-1 with TRBJ1-4; 9 positions agree with TRBD1. The CDR3 nucleotides read TGCGCCAGCAGAGAACAGGGGGCGAAAGAAAAACTGTTTTTT. Protein: CASREQGAKEKLFF.